This is a list of T cell receptor beta chains from one sample in a study of T cell responses to AZD1222 COVID-19 vaccine. The table came from immunoSEQ multiplex PCR; TCRdb's copy has only in-frame clones and leaves some out. Of about 100,000 clones listed, about 85% were seen once; the top ten hold approximately 3%. Specimen: peripheral blood, collected on day 0 of AZD1222 vaccination. The receptor source for this set is an adult in good health. Each CDR3 is given with its conserved first and last residue. The D gene is left open where the match is weak. The size of a clone is reported for some rows only, either as once, few or many, or as a class for expanded clones.

j_call clone_size d_call v_call cdr3_length cdr3_nt cdr3_aa
TRBJ2-3 once TRBD2 TRBV7-3 14 TGTGCCAGCAGCTTAGGGACTAGCGGAGATACGCAGTATTTT CASSLGTSGDTQYF
TRBJ2-5 NA NA TRBV5-4 14 TGTGCCAGCAGCTTGAGGGGCTCCAGTGAGACCCAGTACTTC CASSLRGSSETQYF
TRBJ1-3 once NA TRBV2 14 TGTGCCAGCAGTGAACCCTGGACAGGAAACACCATATATTTT CASSEPWTGNTIYF
TRBJ2-3 NA NA TRBV4-3 16 TGCGCCAGCAGCCAAAGGACGCAGGGGAAGACAGATACGCAGTATTTT CASSQRTQGKTDTQYF
TRBJ1-6 NA TRBD1 TRBV7-2 16 TGTGCCAGCAGCTTAGCGGCTGGACAGGGGGCTTCACCCCTCCACTTT CASSLAAGQGASPLHF
TRBJ2-5 NA NA TRBV18 12 TGTGCCAGCTCGGCCCTGGGGGAGACCCAGTACTTC CASSALGETQYF
TRBJ1-1 NA NA TRBV7-2 14 TGTGCCAGCAGTTCGAGCGGGGGCACATTTCCAGCTTTCTTT CASSSSGGTFPAFF
TRBJ2-7 NA NA TRBV3-1/TRBV3-2 13 TGTGCCAGCAGCCTGACAGTATCCTACGAGCAGTACTTC CASSLTVSYEQYF
TRBJ1-1 NA NA TRBV7-8 14 TGTGCCAGCAGCCTCACCTACAGTAACACTGAAGCTTTCTTT CASSLTYSNTEAFF
TRBJ2-5 NA NA TRBV2 12 TGTGCCAGCCGGGGGTACCAAGAGACCCAGTACTTC CASRGYQETQYF
TRBJ2-3 NA NA TRBV18 13 TGTGCCAGCTCACCAGGACCCACAGATACGCAGTATTTT CASSPGPTDTQYF
TRBJ2-2 NA NA TRBV6-5 14 TGTGCCAGCAGTCTGGACAGGAACACCGGGGAGCTGTTTTTT CASSLDRNTGELFF
TRBJ1-2 NA NA TRBV7-2 13 TGTGCCAGCAGCTTAGACCAGGGCGGAGGCTACACCTTC CASSLDQGGGYTF
TRBJ1-2 NA TRBD1 TRBV6-5 13 TGTGCCAGCAGTCCGACAGGGACCAATGGCTACACCTTC CASSPTGTNGYTF
TRBJ2-3 once TRBD2 TRBV2 16 TGTGCCAGCAGTGCCGGGACTAGCGGAAGCACAGATACGCAGTATTTT CASSAGTSGSTDTQYF
TRBJ1-2 NA TRBD1 TRBV12-3/TRBV12-4 11 TGTGCCACTAGGGGGCCTTATGGCTACACCTTC CATRGPYGYTF
TRBJ1-2 NA TRBD1 TRBV9 14 TGTGCCAGCAGCCACTCTAAGGGGGCTCGTGGCTACACCTTC CASSHSKGARGYTF
TRBJ2-2 NA NA TRBV6-5 15 TGTGCCAGCAGGGACTACCCAACGAACACCGGGGAGCTGTTTTTT CASRDYPTNTGELFF
TRBJ1-1 few NA TRBV7-9 12 TGTGCCAGCAGCTTATCTGCAGGTGAGGCTTTCTTT CASSLSAGEAFF
TRBJ2-4 NA NA TRBV3-1/TRBV3-2 15 TGTGCCAGCAGCCCTACAGGGGGGGGCAAAAACATTCAGTACTTC CASSPTGGGKNIQYF
TRBJ1-5 few NA TRBV6-5 13 TGTGCCAGCAGTTACCTACAGGGTCAGCCCCAGCATTTT CASSYLQGQPQHF
TRBJ1-6 NA NA TRBV19 16 TGTGCCAGTACCGACGCAGGGACGTCAAGAGGGTCACCCCTCCACTTT CASTDAGTSRGSPLHF
TRBJ1-4 few NA TRBV19 13 TGTGCCATCCGCGGGGGCCTCGGTGAAAAACTGTTTTTT CAIRGGLGEKLFF
TRBJ1-5 NA NA TRBV7-3 13 TGTGCCAGCAGCTTAGGGCCGAATCAGCCCCAGCATTTT CASSLGPNQPQHF
TRBJ2-3 NA NA TRBV4-2 15 TGTGCCAGCAGCCCCTTCCCCCAGGGCCCAGATACGCAGTATTTT CASSPFPQGPDTQYF